The sequence of this TCR beta chain was determined in a study of blood T cell repertoires in COVID-19. In the study overall: Samples came from the United States, Italy and Spain, spanning acute and convalescent COVID-19. From T cells, B-cell-depleted T cells, or PBMCs came the material, which was cDNA or gDNA.

Germline V gives CDR1 LGHNA, CDR2 YNFKEQ. V lost 4 bases and J lost 8; bases outside the gene matches: 11. The CDR3 is 17 residues long. Authors' analysis steps: Estimation of nucleated cell counts relied on the amplification of reference gene primers. Sequencing was performed with immunoSEQ multiplex PCR; in TCRdb, only in-frame clones are kept and a portion is missing. That table gives V, J and clone size, and the DNA gave D and trimming. The profile shows 200,000 to 300,000 clones, 70% to 90% of them singletons. J is TRBJ1-6 and V is TRBV4-2, with 10 bases lining up with TRBD1. Sequencing was done on a sample of peripheral blood. The receptor was derived from a man between 25 and 39 years old with active or convalescent COVID-19. CDR3 protein: CASSPHDSGQGDSPLHF. DNA of the CDR3: TGTGCCAGCAGCCCCCATGATTCTGGACAGGGGGATTCACCCCTCCACTTT.